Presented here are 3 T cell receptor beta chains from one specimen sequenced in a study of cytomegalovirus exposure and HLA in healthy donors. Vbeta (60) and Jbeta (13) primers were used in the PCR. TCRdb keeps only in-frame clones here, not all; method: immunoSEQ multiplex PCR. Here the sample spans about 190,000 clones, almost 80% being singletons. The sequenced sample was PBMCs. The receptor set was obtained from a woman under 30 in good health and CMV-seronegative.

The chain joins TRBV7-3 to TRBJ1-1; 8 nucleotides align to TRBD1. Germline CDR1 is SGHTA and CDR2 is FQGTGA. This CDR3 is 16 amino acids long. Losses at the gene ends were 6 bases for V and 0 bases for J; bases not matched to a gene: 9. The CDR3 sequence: CASRPRRQGLNTEAFF. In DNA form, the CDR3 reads TGTGCCAGCAGGCCAAGGAGACAGGGGTTGAACACTGAAGCTTTCTTT.

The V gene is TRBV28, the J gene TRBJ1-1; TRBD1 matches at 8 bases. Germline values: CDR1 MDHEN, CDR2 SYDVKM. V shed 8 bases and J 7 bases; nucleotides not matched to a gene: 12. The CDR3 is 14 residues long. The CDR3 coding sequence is TGTGCCAGCGGAATGGCGGGACAGGCTCTTGAAGCTTTCTTT. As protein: CASGMAGQALEAFF. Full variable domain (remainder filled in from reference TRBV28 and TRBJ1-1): DVKVTQSSRYLVKRTGEKVFLECVQDMDHENMFWYRQDPGLGLRLIYFSYDVKMKEKGDIPEGYSVSREKKERFSLILESASTNQTSMYLCASGMAGQALEAFFGQGTRLTVV.

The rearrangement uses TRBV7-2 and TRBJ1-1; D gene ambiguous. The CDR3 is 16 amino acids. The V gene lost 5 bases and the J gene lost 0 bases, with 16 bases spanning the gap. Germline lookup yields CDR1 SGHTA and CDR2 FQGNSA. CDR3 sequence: CASSQNPGFMNTEAFF. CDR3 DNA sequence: TGTGCCAGCAGCCAAAATCCCGGGTTCATGAACACTGAAGCTTTCTTT.